These 24 T cell receptor beta chains were sequenced from one sample in a study of blood T cells in healthy people across ages. A J-beta primer mix and a sample-barcoded 5' primer were used in a second PCR of about 7 to 12 cycles. TCRdb called the 5' RACE reads again in MiXCR, with one record for every CDR3 protein. Here the sample spans around 1.1 million distinct CDR3 sequences, 35% to 40% being singletons. The sequenced material came from blood. These receptors originate from a man younger than 35 in good health.

This sequence joins TRBV5-1 and TRBJ1-4; D is possibly TRBD1 (6 bases). The CDR3 length is 14 residues. Germline CDR1 reads SGHRS; CDR2 reads YFSETQ. Trimming removed 5 bases from V and 7 bases from J, with 15 bases in between. Here the CDR3 DNA reads TGCGCCAGCAGAAGCTCGGGACACGGTGAAAAACTGTTTTTT. This gives the protein CASRSSGHGEKLFF.

V is TRBV20-1 and J is TRBJ1-2; D is unresolved. Germline V lookup: CDR1 DFQATT, CDR2 SNEGSKA (reference sequence). The CDR3 runs to 12 residues. V was shortened by 0 bases and J by 3 bases, with 5 bases between the two germline ends. The CDR3 loop reads CSARDEDYGYTF. The CDR3 nucleotides read TGCAGTGCTAGAGATGAGGACTATGGCTACACCTTC.

The chain recombines TRBV2 with TRBJ2-7; 9 bases line up with TRBD1. The trim removed 2 bases at V and 4 bases at J, leaving 3 bases unmatched. Germline V lookup: CDR1 SNHLY, CDR2 FYNNEI. The CDR3 totals 14 residues. In DNA, the CDR3 is TGTGCCAGCAGTGAAAACAGGGGGCGGTACGAGCAGTACTTC. This gives the protein CASSENRGRYEQYF.

This chain joins TRBV6-2 or TRBV6-3 and TRBJ1-5, with D unresolved. V shed 11 bases and J shed 4 bases, with 15 bases lying between them. This CDR3 has 13 residues. CDR1 is MNHEY, CDR2 SVGEGT, per germline. The CDR3 DNA reads as TGTGCCTGCCTACAGAGCGGAAATCAGCCCCAGCATTTT. This translates into CACLQSGNQPQHF.

This clonotype came up a few times. The rearrangement links TRBV9 to TRBJ2-3, with D unclear. The CDR3 extends over 16 amino acids. Germline loops: CDR1 SGDLS, CDR2 YYNGEE. Trimming stripped 1 base from V and 2 bases from J, with 14 bases between. As DNA, the CDR3 is TGTGCCAGCAGCGTAAGGTGGCAAATGGACACAGATACGCAGTATTTT. The encoded protein is CASSVRWQMDTDTQYF. The full variable domain, its missing parts supplied by reference TRBV9 and TRBJ2-3, is DSGVTQTPKHLITATGQRVTLRCSPRSGDLSVYWYQQSLDQGLQFLIQYYNGEERAKGNILERFSAQQFPDLHSELNLSSLELGDSALYFCASSVRWQMDTDTQYFGPGTRLTVL.

In this sample, this clonotype turned up a few times. The V call is TRBV4-1, the J call TRBJ2-1; no clear D. Deletions cut 0 bases from V and 3 bases from J, with 9 bases between. The CDR3 extends over 15 amino acids. Germline V CDR1 and CDR2: MGHRA, YSYEKL. CDR3 coding DNA: TGCGCCAGCAGCCAAGAACTGGCCCTCTACAATGAGCAGTTCTTC. It codes for CASSQELALYNEQFF.

In its sample, this clonotype was seen a few times. The rearrangement uses TRBV2 and TRBJ2-4; D might be TRBD1 or TRBD2, each matching 6 bases. This CDR3 comprises 11 residues. The germline V gene has CDR1 SNHLY and CDR2 FYNNEI. The CDR3 DNA reads TGTGCGGGGGGCTCCAAAAACATTCAGTACTTC. Translating it yields CAGGSKNIQYF.

V and J are TRBV30 and TRBJ1-2; D remains ambiguous. V lost 2 bases, J lost 2 bases, and 15 bases lay in between. The CDR3 covers 15 residues. Germline V gives CDR1 GTSNPN, CDR2 SVGIG (reference sequence). The CDR3 coding sequence is TGTGCCTGGAGTTTCCCGAGCAGTTCGAACTATGGCTACACCTTC. Protein product: CAWSFPSSSNYGYTF.

This clonotype has more than one count but fewer than ten. This CDR3 is CASSQEFLAGEGNEQFF. DNA for the CDR3: TGTGCCAGCAGCCAAGAATTCCTAGCGGGGGAGGGAAATGAGCAGTTCTTC. This chain connects TRBV4-2 to TRBJ2-1, with 10 bases matching TRBD2. Germline trimming cut 0 bases from V and 7 bases from J; bases unmatched to any gene: 9. The CDR3 sequence is 17 residues long. From germline, CDR1 is LGHNA and CDR2 YNFKEQ.

The chain has TRBV11-1 and TRBJ2-1, with 11 nucleotides matching TRBD2. Germline CDR1 SGHAT, CDR2 FQDESV (reference sequence). The J segment lost 5 bases and the V segment lost 5 bases, leaving 2 bases of the junction unmatched. The length of the CDR3 is 14 residues. The CDR3 is CASSRLAGNNEQFF. The CDR3 DNA reads as TGTGCCAGCAGCCGACTAGCGGGGAACAATGAGCAGTTCTTC.

The chain couples TRBV3-1 to TRBJ1-1, with unresolved D. CDR1 is LGHDT, CDR2 YNNKEL, per germline (reference sequence). This CDR3 is built from 14 residues. Trimming took off 4 bases at V and 1 base at J, with 10 bases between the two ends. The CDR3 protein is CASSLREGNTEAFF. As DNA, the CDR3 is TGTGCCAGCAGCCTGCGCGAAGGGAACACTGAAGCTTTCTTT.

In its sample, this clonotype was seen a few times. This chain links TRBV11-2 with TRBJ2-5; no reliable D call. Trimming pared 0 bases from V and 5 bases from J, leaving 13 bases between. CDR1 SGHAT and CDR2 FQNNGV come from the germline V gene. The CDR3 totals 15 residues. CDR3 DNA: TGTGCCAGCAGCTTAGATCCGTACCCTGGGGAGACCCAGTACTTC. Its translation: CASSLDPYPGETQYF.

The chain couples TRBV6-2 or TRBV6-3 to TRBJ1-2; perhaps TRBD1 as D (6 bases). Germline CDR1 MNHEY, CDR2 SVGEGT. The CDR3 is made up of 16 amino acids. Trimming took 4 bases from V and 3 from J, leaving 18 bases between them. The CDR3 sequence is CASSSTPEGVDYGYTF. The CDR3 coding sequence is TGTGCCAGCAGTTCCACACCCGAGGGGGTGGACTATGGCTACACCTTC.

This clonotype appeared once. V and J are TRBV5-1 and TRBJ1-6; unclear D gene. Trimming removed 4 bases at V and 7 bases at J, with 12 bases between. Germline loops: CDR1 SGHRS, CDR2 YFSETQ. The CDR3 runs to 14 residues. Written as DNA, the CDR3 is TGCGCCAGCAGCCCCCCGATGGAGAATTCACCCCTCCACTTT. Its translation: CASSPPMENSPLHF.

The chain has TRBV4-2 and TRBJ1-6, with D possibly being TRBD1 (6 bases). Germline CDR1 and CDR2: LGHNA and YNFKEQ. The V end lost 3 bases, the J end lost 10 bases, and 16 bases lay between the germline ends. The length of the CDR3 is 15 residues. CDR3 DNA: TGTGCCAGCAGCCAGCGAAACAGGGATGGCTCACCCCTCCACTTT. Translating gives CASSQRNRDGSPLHF.

There are a few counts of this clonotype. The chain recombines TRBV7-9 with TRBJ1-1; D unclear. Per the germline V gene, CDR1 is SEHNR and CDR2 is FQNEAQ (reference sequence). CDR3 length equals 11 residues. Trimming pared 8 bases from V and 1 base from J, leaving 5 bases between. The CDR3 DNA is TGTGCCAGCGAGGGGAACACTGAAGCTTTCTTT. It encodes CASEGNTEAFF.

CDR3 in amino acids: CASSTITGELFF. CDR3 DNA sequence: TGTGCCAGCAGCACGATTACCGGGGAGCTGTTTTTT. The chain couples TRBV12-3 or TRBV12-4 to TRBJ2-2; D is unclear. With 6 bases removed from V and 5 bases from J, the gap between germline ends came to 7 bases. CDR3 length: 12 residues.

Many counts were recorded for this clonotype. The CDR3 region has the DNA TGTGCCAGCAGTGATCCGGGGTCTAGCACAGATACGCAGTATTTT. It is translated as CASSDPGSSTDTQYF. This chain joins TRBV25-1 and TRBJ2-3; D is perhaps TRBD2 (5 bases). Trimming removed 3 bases from V and 0 bases from J, with 10 bases in between. CDR1 is MGHDK and CDR2 is SYGVNS in the germline V gene. The CDR3 consists of 15 residues.

This clonotype showed up just a few times. The chain joins TRBV6-6 to TRBJ2-7; D may be TRBD1 (6 bases). This CDR3 contains 15 residues. Germline CDR1 and CDR2: MNHNY and SVGAGI (reference sequence). The ends were cut back, 0 bases at V and 4 bases at J, with 13 bases in the middle. In DNA form, the CDR3 reads TGTGCCAGCAGTTACTCGGGTCGACAGGATTACGAGCAGTACTTC. Its translation is CASSYSGRQDYEQYF.

The chain carries TRBV5-6 and TRBJ2-3; D may match TRBD1 or TRBD2 (5 bases each). CDR3 length equals 18 residues. Germline V gene sequence: CDR1 SGHDT, CDR2 YYEEEE. Trimming removed 0 bases at V and 3 bases at J, with 20 bases between. CDR3 protein: CASSLGSTGLRVTDTQYF. Here the CDR3 DNA reads TGTGCCAGCAGCTTGGGCTCTACGGGGCTTAGGGTTACAGATACGCAGTATTTT.

The V gene is TRBV4-3, the J gene TRBJ2-7; D may be TRBD1 (5 bases). The better agreement between TRBJ2-5 and the DNA end casts doubt on the J call. CDR3 length: 15 amino acids. Germline CDR1 and CDR2: LGHNA and YSLEER. CDR3 loop: CASSLTTDTEETQYF. Here the CDR3 DNA reads TGCGCCAGCAGCCTTACGACAGACACAGAAGAGACCCAGTACTTC.

This clonotype was recorded many times. The genes are TRBV12-3 or TRBV12-4 and TRBJ2-7; D is possibly TRBD1 (6 bases). CDR3 length: 13 residues. V was pared by 6 bases and J by 6 bases, with 15 bases between. The CDR3: CASSTGPVSEQYF. The CDR3 nucleotides read TGTGCCAGCAGCACAGGGCCCGTAAGCGAGCAGTACTTC.

The chain links TRBV20-1 to TRBJ1-1; possible D gene TRBD1, 5 bases. CDR3 length: 14 amino acids. The germline gives CDR1 DFQATT, CDR2 SNEGSKA (reference sequence). The V end lost 0 bases, the J end lost 4 bases, and 12 bases lay between the germline ends. This CDR3 is CSARDRGRRTEAFF. CDR3 sequence (DNA): TGCAGTGCTAGAGATCGGGGGAGGCGCACTGAAGCTTTCTTT.

On this clonotype: This could be a read error, since a much larger clone is one nucleotide away. This chain connects TRBV7-2 to TRBJ1-5, with D hard to call. Germline V gives CDR1 SGHTA, CDR2 FQGNSA. The CDR3 has 12 amino acids. CDR3 bases: TGTGCCAACAGCTTAGTTATGCAGCCCCAGCATTTT. Its translation: CANSLVMQPQHF.